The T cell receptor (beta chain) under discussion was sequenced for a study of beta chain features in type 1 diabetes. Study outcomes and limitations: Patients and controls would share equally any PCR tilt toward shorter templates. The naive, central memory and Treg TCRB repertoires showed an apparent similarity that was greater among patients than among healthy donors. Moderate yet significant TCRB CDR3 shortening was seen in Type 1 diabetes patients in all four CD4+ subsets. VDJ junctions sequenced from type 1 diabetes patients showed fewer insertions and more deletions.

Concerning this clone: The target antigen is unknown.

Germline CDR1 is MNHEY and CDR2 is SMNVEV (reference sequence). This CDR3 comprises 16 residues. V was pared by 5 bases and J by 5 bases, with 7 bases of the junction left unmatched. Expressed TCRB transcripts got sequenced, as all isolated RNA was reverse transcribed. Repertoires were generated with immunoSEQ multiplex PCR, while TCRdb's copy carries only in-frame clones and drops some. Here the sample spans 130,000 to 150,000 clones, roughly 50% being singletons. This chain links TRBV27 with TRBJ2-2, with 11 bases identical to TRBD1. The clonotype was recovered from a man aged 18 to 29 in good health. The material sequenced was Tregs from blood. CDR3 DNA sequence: TGTGCCAGCAGTCGAAGCGGGACAGGGGGAACCGGGGAGCTGTTTTTT. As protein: CASSRSGTGGTGELFF.